This paragraph reports one T cell receptor beta chain. The sample belongs to a study of blood T cell repertoires in COVID-19. The wider study: Samples came from the United States, Italy and Spain, spanning acute and convalescent COVID-19. From T cells, B-cell-depleted T cells, or PBMCs came the material, which was cDNA or gDNA.

Original methodology: Amplification with reference gene primers provided the estimates of nucleated cell counts. Produced via immunoSEQ multiplex PCR; TCRdb's table is partial and in-frame only. The DNA was the basis for D and trimming; V, J and clone size are from that table. The sample yields tens of thousands of clones, around 90% seen once. The V segment lost 0 bases and the J segment 2 bases; nucleotides outside the gene matches: 3. The CDR3 runs to 15 residues. Germline assignment: CDR1 SGHVS and CDR2 FNYEAQ. This chain links TRBV7-6 with TRBJ2-5, with 7 bases that match TRBD2. Sequenced material: peripheral blood. The sequence derives from a man aged 50 or older with active COVID-19. The CDR3 here is CASSLATGGQETQYF. CDR3 in DNA: TGTGCCAGCAGCTTAGCGACCGGGGGGCAAGAGACCCAGTACTTC.